This TCR beta chain was captured by sequencing in a study of blood T cell repertoires in COVID-19. The wider study: There were acute and convalescent COVID-19 samples, and they came from the United States, Italy and Spain. T cells, B-cell-depleted T cells, or PBMCs provided the cDNA or gDNA that served as material.

The CDR3 is made up of 13 amino acids. V trimming: 3 bases; J trimming: 6 bases; junction bases outside the gene matches: 2. Germline lookup yields CDR1 SGDLS and CDR2 YYNGEE. Per the original methods: Reference gene primer amplification in the assay estimated nucleated cell counts. Libraries were prepared by immunoSEQ multiplex PCR; TCRdb keeps only in-frame clonotypes and omits some of them. V, J and clone size reflect that table, while D and trimming were determined from the DNA. The sample lists more than 90,000 clones; approximately 88% were seen once. The chain joins TRBV9 to TRBJ2-1, with 8 nucleotides matching TRBD2. Specimen: peripheral blood. This clonotype was sampled from a woman in her 70s with acute or convalescent COVID-19. The CDR3 DNA sequence: TGTGCCAGCAGCGGACTAGCGCTCAATGAGCAGTTCTTC. Its translation: CASSGLALNEQFF.